This TCR beta chain was sequenced for a study of control samples from healthy donors and cancer patients. The length of the CDR3 is 15 residues. Germline assignment: CDR1 SGHKS and CDR2 YYEKEE (reference sequence). The ends were cut back, 7 bases at V and 0 bases at J, with 14 bases in the middle. Assay used: immunoSEQ multiplex PCR; TCRdb lists only in-frame clones, some missing. The sample lists tens of thousands of clones, about four fifths seen once, with 38% in the top ten. The specimen sequenced was PBMCs. The V gene is TRBV5-5, the J gene TRBJ2-1, with a weak D call TRBD1 (6 bases). The receptor was isolated from a man in his sixties or seventies with lung cancer. The CDR3 DNA reads TGTGCCAGCCTCAAGCTAGGGGGCTCCTACAATGAGCAGTTCTTC. It yields the protein CASLKLGGSYNEQFF.